This T cell receptor beta chain was captured by sequencing in a study of Graves' ophthalmopathy and Graves' hyperthyroidism. This CDR3 has 14 residues. The junction had 2 bases not matched to a gene; V was cut back by 6 bases and J by 1 base. This clonotype was seen many times. TCR beta CDR3 amplification used RNA transcripts. Investigators did first-round RT-PCR with HTBI primers, then second-round multiplex PCR. TCRdb called the multiplex PCR reads again in MiXCR, with one record for every CDR3 protein. The data show over 500,000 distinct CDR3 sequences, approximately 21% seen once. The sample comprised peripheral blood. The sequence was obtained from a young woman with stable Graves' hyperthyroidism. Some clones in this sample may be carry-over from other donors' samples. This chain joins TRBV12-3 or TRBV12-4 and TRBJ2-4; TRBD1 agrees at 8 bases. CDR3 amino acids: CASRTGAAKNIQYF. The CDR3 bases are TGTGCCAGCAGGACAGGGGCCGCCAAAAACATTCAGTACTTC.